Presented here are 31 T cell receptor beta chains from one specimen sequenced in a study of beta chain features in type 1 diabetes. The antigens of these receptors remain unknown. Every isolated RNA sample was fully reverse transcribed, so sequencing captured expressed TCRB transcripts. Only in-frame clones appear in the TCRdb table, and some are missing; sequencing was by immunoSEQ multiplex PCR. The data show under 300,000 clones, 20% to 25% seen once. Overall study findings and caveats: Researchers report that Type 1 diabetes patients had moderately but significantly shorter TCRB CDR3s across all four CD4+ subsets.

The sample was naive CD4+ T cells from blood. The receptors come from a woman in her 30s with type 1 diabetes.

The chain carries TRBV28 and TRBJ1-2; TRBD1 matches at 10 bases. This CDR3 is 16 amino acids long. Trimming cost V 6 bases and J 8 bases; bases outside gene matches: 15. Germline V lookup: CDR1 MDHEN, CDR2 SYDVKM. CDR3 DNA sequence: TGTGCCAGCAGCCGAGACAGGGGGCCCCTCTCAAGCGGCTACACCTTC. Translation gives CASSRDRGPLSSGYTF.

The CDR3 DNA reads TGTGCCACCAGCAGAGTTGGGACAGCCACAGATACGCAGTATTTT. Translation: CATSRVGTATDTQYF. The V call is TRBV15, the J call TRBJ2-3; 7 bases are a match to TRBD1. CDR1 LNHNV and CDR2 YYDKDF come from the germline V gene (reference sequence). With V trimmed by 1 base and J by 2 bases, 3 bases remained unmatched. CDR3 length: 15 residues.

The chain recombines TRBV2 with TRBJ1-2; 8 nucleotides match TRBD1. The CDR3 covers 15 residues. The germline gives CDR1 SNHLY, CDR2 FYNNEI. V was clipped by 7 bases and J by 4 bases; unmatched bases: 11. CDR3 residues: CASIRPGGVGYGYTF. The DNA of the CDR3 is TGTGCCAGCATCCGACCAGGGGGCGTCGGCTATGGCTACACCTTC.

J is TRBJ2-5 and V is TRBV28; the D gene is possibly TRBD2 (7 bases). The germline V and J ends were trimmed by 11 bases and 4 bases, with 17 bases remaining between them. Looked up from germline, CDR1 is MDHEN and CDR2 is SYDVKM. The CDR3 loop spans 13 amino acids. DNA for the CDR3: TGTGCCGGCGGGGGCAGCTCGAGAGAGACCCAGTACTTC. It translates to CAGGGSSRETQYF.

With regard to this clone: This sample also contains other DNA sequences that code for the same CDR3. This sequence joins TRBV18 and TRBJ2-5; the D is unclear. Per the germline V gene, CDR1 is KGHSH and CDR2 is LQKENI. This CDR3 is 13 amino acids long. Trimming shortened V by 0 bases and J by 4 bases, and 6 bases separated the two germline ends. The CDR3 DNA sequence: TGTGCCAGCTCACCACCAGGCGGAGAGACCCAGTACTTC. Its protein is CASSPPGGETQYF.

V gene TRBV30 combines with J gene TRBJ2-7, with 7 bases matching TRBD1. Trimming at V came to 4 bases and at J to 2 bases, leaving 2 bases not matched to a gene. Per the germline V gene, CDR1 is GTSNPN and CDR2 is SVGIG (reference sequence). The CDR3 is 12 amino acids. CDR3 nucleotide sequence: TGTGCCTGGATAGGGACAGCCTACGAGCAGTACTTC. It translates to CAWIGTAYEQYF.

This clone was seen a few times. The gene calls are TRBV29-1 and TRBJ1-1; tentatively, D is TRBD1 (6 bases). V lost 8 bases and J 0 bases, leaving 7 bases between the germline ends. Germline values: CDR1 SQVTM, CDR2 ANQGSEA. The CDR3 is 11 amino acids. The DNA of the CDR3 is TGCAGCTGGGGGCTGAACACTGAAGCTTTCTTT. It codes for CSWGLNTEAFF.

CDR3 residues: CAWRREGLTDTQYF. The CDR3 DNA sequence: TGTGCCTGGAGGCGGGAGGGCCTCACAGATACGCAGTATTTT. The genes are TRBV30 and TRBJ2-3, with TRBD2 matching 9 bases. This CDR3 comprises 14 residues. The ends lost 3 bases at V and 2 bases at J; junction bases unmatched: 3. Germline V gene lookup returns CDR1 GTSNPN and CDR2 SVGIG (reference sequence).

This clone was detected a few times. The V call is TRBV28, the J call TRBJ2-1, with TRBD1 matching 10 bases. J gave up 7 bases and V 7 bases, and 7 bases lay outside the gene matches. The length of the CDR3 is 14 residues. Germline CDR1 is MDHEN and CDR2 is SYDVKM. The DNA of the CDR3 is TGTGCCAGCACCCCCGCGGGACAGGGGAATGAGCAGTTCTTC. It specifies CASTPAGQGNEQFF.

This clone was observed a few times. This chain uses TRBV5-1 with TRBJ2-4, with D possibly TRBD1 on 6 matching bases. Trimming took off 7 bases at V and 0 bases at J, with 14 bases between the two ends. This CDR3 comprises 15 residues. Germline loops: CDR1 SGHRS, CDR2 YFSETQ. CDR3 sequence reads: CASRLGTLAKNIQYF. Here the CDR3 DNA reads TGCGCCAGCCGTCTGGGGACACTAGCCAAAAACATTCAGTACTTC.

The chain joins TRBV27 to TRBJ2-7; a possible D gene is TRBD1 (6 bases). Trimming took 5 bases from V and 5 from J, leaving 10 bases between them. Germline V lookup: CDR1 MNHEY, CDR2 SMNVEV (reference sequence). The CDR3 is 12 amino acids. CDR3 residues: CASSNRVHEQYF. The DNA of the CDR3 is TGTGCCAGCAGTAACAGGGTTCACGAGCAGTACTTC.

The CDR3 DNA sequence: TGTGCCTGGAGTCCAGGGACTTCGCATCTATACGAGCAGTACTTC. The encoded protein is CAWSPGTSHLYEQYF. This chain connects TRBV30 to TRBJ2-7, with a possible D match to TRBD2 (6 bases). Germline lookup yields CDR1 GTSNPN and CDR2 SVGIG (reference sequence). The CDR3 loop spans 15 amino acids. Between the trimmed V and J ends, which lost 2 bases and 4 bases, there was a span of 18 bases.

The rearrangement joins TRBV15 to TRBJ2-7, with TRBD2 matching 9 bases. There are 11 residues in the CDR3. Germline V gene sequence: CDR1 LNHNV, CDR2 YYDKDF (reference sequence). Trimming at V came to 9 bases and at J to 5 bases, leaving 2 bases not matched to a gene. CDR3 sequence: CATSGRHEQYF. Here the CDR3 DNA reads TGTGCCACTAGCGGGAGACACGAGCAGTACTTC.

The chain links TRBV30 to TRBJ2-6, with D uncertain. The germline CDR1 and CDR2 sequences are GTSNPN and SVGIG (reference sequence). This CDR3 has 12 residues. Between the trimmed V and J ends, which lost 8 bases and 2 bases, there was a span of 7 bases. The CDR3 sequence: CAGSAGANVLTF. The DNA for the CDR3 is TGTGCCGGCTCTGCTGGGGCCAACGTCCTGACTTTC.

This chain uses TRBV6-5 with TRBJ2-7, with D uncertain. The ends were cut back, 4 bases at V and 4 bases at J, with 14 bases in the middle. This CDR3 contains 14 residues. The germline V gene has CDR1 MNHEY and CDR2 SVGAGI. The CDR3 region has the DNA TGTGCCAGCAGTTTCCAACCGGCTAGGTACGAGCAGTACTTC. Protein product: CASSFQPARYEQYF.

The chain is built from TRBV2 and TRBJ2-5; D ambiguous. The CDR3 sequence is 14 residues long. V was cut by 5 bases and J by 1 base, with 11 bases left in between. Looked up from germline, CDR1 is SNHLY and CDR2 is FYNNEI. CDR3 in DNA: TGTGCCAGCAGTCACGGGTCAACCCAAGAGACCCAGTACTTC. Translated: CASSHGSTQETQYF.

This clone was found once. This rearrangement joins TRBV27 to TRBJ1-2; possible D gene TRBD1, 5 bases. The germline V gene encodes CDR1 MNHEY and CDR2 SMNVEV (reference sequence). The germline V and J ends were trimmed by 4 bases and 7 bases, with 10 bases remaining between them. There are 12 residues in the CDR3. The CDR3 is CASSSTGRGYTF. CDR3 in DNA: TGTGCCAGCAGTTCCACAGGACGTGGCTACACCTTC.

The J gene is TRBJ2-2, the V gene TRBV19; TRBD2 is a possible D gene (6 bases). The V end was cut by 6 bases, the J end by 2 bases, with 25 bases between. This CDR3 is 19 amino acids long. The V gene's germline CDR1 is LNHDA and CDR2 SQIVND (reference sequence). The CDR3 spells CASRFRGGRGGINTGELFF. CDR3 bases: TGTGCCAGTAGATTTAGAGGCGGTAGGGGCGGGATAAACACCGGGGAGCTGTTTTTT.

CDR3 DNA: TGTGCCAGCAGAAACGCGGAGCAGTACTTC. This gives the protein CASRNAEQYF. This sequence joins TRBV2 and TRBJ2-7; no firm D call. Germline V gives CDR1 SNHLY, CDR2 FYNNEI. CDR3 length: 10 residues. Trimming took 6 bases from V and 7 from J, leaving 7 bases between them.

This clone appeared a few times. This chain connects TRBV9 to TRBJ1-2, with 7 bases aligning to TRBD1. Germline loops: CDR1 SGDLS, CDR2 YYNGEE. The CDR3 has 17 residues. V gave up 2 bases and J gave up 0 bases; unmatched junction bases: 10. The CDR3 region is CASSVTPGTEANYGYTF. CDR3 coding DNA: TGTGCCAGCAGCGTGACTCCCGGGACAGAAGCTAACTATGGCTACACCTTC.

Only a few counts were recorded for this clone. This chain connects TRBV29-1 to TRBJ2-7; 8 bases fit TRBD1. Unmatched junction bases numbered 6, after V lost 6 bases and J lost 2 bases. This CDR3 contains 13 residues. CDR1 and CDR2 (germline): SQVTM, ANQGSEA. CDR3 protein: CSVGQAGTYEQYF. The DNA for the CDR3 is TGCAGCGTGGGACAGGCGGGGACCTACGAGCAGTACTTC.

This clone was counted between two and nine times. V usage is TRBV27 and J usage is TRBJ1-1; D perhaps matches TRBD1 (5 bases). Germline V gene lookup returns CDR1 MNHEY and CDR2 SMNVEV (reference sequence). CDR3 length equals 15 residues. Between the trimmed V and J ends, which lost 6 bases and 5 bases, there was a span of 19 bases. CDR3: CASRRTGGVRTEAFF. Here the CDR3 DNA reads TGTGCCAGCAGGCGTACCGGGGGAGTCCGGACTGAAGCTTTCTTT.

V usage is TRBV30 and J usage is TRBJ1-2; no clear D gene. Per germline, CDR1 GTSNPN and CDR2 SVGIG (reference sequence). This CDR3 spans 13 amino acids. The V end was cut by 4 bases, the J end by 5 bases, with 14 bases between. The CDR3 bases are TGTGCCTGGAATGAGGGCAGAAGATATGGCTACACCTTC. Encoded protein: CAWNEGRRYGYTF.

As to this clone: Distinct nucleotide sequences in the sample also encode this CDR3. The chain recombines TRBV7-9 with TRBJ1-2; tentatively, D is TRBD1 (6 bases). Germline lookup yields CDR1 SEHNR and CDR2 FQNEAQ (reference sequence). V lost 7 bases and J 5 bases, leaving 14 bases between the germline ends. The CDR3 sequence is 13 residues long. CDR3 sequence: CASTLGQGYGYTF. The DNA of the CDR3 is TGTGCCAGCACCTTGGGGCAGGGGTATGGCTACACCTTC.

This clone was seen more than once but under ten times. The J gene is TRBJ2-2, the V gene TRBV7-3, with D tentatively TRBD2 (6 bases). The CDR3 is made up of 14 amino acids. The V end was cut by 3 bases, the J end by 1 base, with 6 bases between. Per the germline V gene, CDR1 is SGHTA and CDR2 is FQGTGA. CDR3 amino acids: CASSLGGNTGELFF. The CDR3 nucleotides read TGTGCCAGCAGCTTGGGGGGGAACACCGGGGAGCTGTTTTTT.

V usage is TRBV14 and J usage is TRBJ2-3, with TRBD2 identical over 10 bases. The V gene's germline CDR1 is SGHDN and CDR2 FVKESK. The junction had 4 bases not matched to a gene; V was cut back by 1 base and J by 3 bases. The CDR3 covers 16 residues. The CDR3 nucleotides read TGTGCCAGCAGCCAAGTAGCGGGAGGATCGACAGATACGCAGTATTTT. This translates into CASSQVAGGSTDTQYF. Complete variable domain (other parts from reference TRBV14 and TRBJ2-3): EAGVTQFPSHSVIEKGQTVTLRCDPISGHDNLYWYRRVMGKEIKFLLHFVKESKQDESGMPNNRFLAERTGGTYSTLKVQPAELEDSGVYFCASSQVAGGSTDTQYFGPGTRLTVL.

V and J are TRBV7-2 and TRBJ1-2; possibly TRBD1 for D (5 bases). From germline, CDR1 is SGHTA and CDR2 FQGNSA. Trimming left V 5 bases short and J 4 bases short, with 20 bases between. The length of the CDR3 is 16 residues. The DNA of the CDR3 is TGTGCCAGCAGCCCCTTCCCCCTGACAGTGACCTATGGCTACACCTTC. It is translated as CASSPFPLTVTYGYTF.

This clone was detected only a few times. J is TRBJ1-1 and V is TRBV4-1; 10 nucleotides line up with TRBD1. This CDR3 contains 17 residues. From germline, CDR1 is MGHRA and CDR2 YSYEKL. V was pared by 3 bases and J by 1 base, with 8 bases of the junction left unmatched. The CDR3 loop reads CASSHDRGLNGNTEAFF. In DNA, the CDR3 is TGCGCCAGCAGCCATGACAGGGGGCTTAATGGGAACACTGAAGCTTTCTTT.

V and J are TRBV30 and TRBJ2-7; 8 positions match TRBD2. V trimming: 3 bases; J trimming: 0 bases; junction bases outside the gene matches: 4. CDR3 size: 14 residues. Per germline, CDR1 GTSNPN and CDR2 SVGIG (reference sequence). DNA for the CDR3: TGTGCCTGGAGGCGGGAGGCCTACTCCTACGAGCAGTACTTC. It is translated as CAWRREAYSYEQYF.

This sequence joins TRBV7-9 and TRBJ2-1; D perhaps matches TRBD1 (7 bases). CDR1 is SEHNR, CDR2 FQNEAQ, per germline (reference sequence). The CDR3 runs 18 residues. V gave up 0 bases and J gave up 9 bases, with 24 bases separating them. The CDR3, as DNA: TGTGCCAGCAGCTTAGCGGGTTTTGCGGGACAGTTTGAAAGTGAGCAGTTCTTC. Translation: CASSLAGFAGQFESEQFF.

The chain carries TRBV6-5 and TRBJ1-2; 10 bases are a match to TRBD1. The CDR3 extends over 14 amino acids. Germline-derived CDR1 and CDR2 are MNHEY and SVGAGI. Trimming at V came to 2 bases and at J to 4 bases, leaving 1 base not matched to a gene. The CDR3 loop reads CASSYGDRGYGYTF. Here the CDR3 DNA reads TGTGCCAGCAGTTACGGGGACAGGGGCTATGGCTACACCTTC.